This TCR beta chain was sequenced in a study of CD8 T cells in ankylosing spondylitis. Findings and caveats of the study: As reported, disease-linked clones showed significant enrichment in matched ankylosing spondylitis synovial fluid. Blood of patients with ankylosing spondylitis appeared to be characterized by a TCR beta motif of roughly eight highly homologous variants.

The TCR beta libraries were generated through quantitative 5'-RACE incorporating molecular barcodes. MiXCR, run by TCRdb on the 5' RACE reads, gives a single entry per CDR3 protein. The sample records a few hundred thousand distinct CDR3 sequences, under 20% being singletons. This clonotype was found a few times. Its antigen is still unknown. The CDR3 runs 15 residues. Unmatched junction bases numbered 6, after V lost 0 bases and J lost 3 bases. Germline loops: CDR1 SQVTM, CDR2 ANQGSEA. V gene TRBV29-1 combines with J gene TRBJ2-7; TRBD1 matches at 9 bases. This TCR derives from a male donor with ankylosing spondylitis or in good health (not recorded which). Input material: blood, either unsorted or a sorted T cell fraction (not recorded which). CDR3 DNA sequence: TGCAGCGTTGAAGATGCCGGGACAGGGAGCTACGAGCAGTACTTC. Amino acids: CSVEDAGTGSYEQYF.